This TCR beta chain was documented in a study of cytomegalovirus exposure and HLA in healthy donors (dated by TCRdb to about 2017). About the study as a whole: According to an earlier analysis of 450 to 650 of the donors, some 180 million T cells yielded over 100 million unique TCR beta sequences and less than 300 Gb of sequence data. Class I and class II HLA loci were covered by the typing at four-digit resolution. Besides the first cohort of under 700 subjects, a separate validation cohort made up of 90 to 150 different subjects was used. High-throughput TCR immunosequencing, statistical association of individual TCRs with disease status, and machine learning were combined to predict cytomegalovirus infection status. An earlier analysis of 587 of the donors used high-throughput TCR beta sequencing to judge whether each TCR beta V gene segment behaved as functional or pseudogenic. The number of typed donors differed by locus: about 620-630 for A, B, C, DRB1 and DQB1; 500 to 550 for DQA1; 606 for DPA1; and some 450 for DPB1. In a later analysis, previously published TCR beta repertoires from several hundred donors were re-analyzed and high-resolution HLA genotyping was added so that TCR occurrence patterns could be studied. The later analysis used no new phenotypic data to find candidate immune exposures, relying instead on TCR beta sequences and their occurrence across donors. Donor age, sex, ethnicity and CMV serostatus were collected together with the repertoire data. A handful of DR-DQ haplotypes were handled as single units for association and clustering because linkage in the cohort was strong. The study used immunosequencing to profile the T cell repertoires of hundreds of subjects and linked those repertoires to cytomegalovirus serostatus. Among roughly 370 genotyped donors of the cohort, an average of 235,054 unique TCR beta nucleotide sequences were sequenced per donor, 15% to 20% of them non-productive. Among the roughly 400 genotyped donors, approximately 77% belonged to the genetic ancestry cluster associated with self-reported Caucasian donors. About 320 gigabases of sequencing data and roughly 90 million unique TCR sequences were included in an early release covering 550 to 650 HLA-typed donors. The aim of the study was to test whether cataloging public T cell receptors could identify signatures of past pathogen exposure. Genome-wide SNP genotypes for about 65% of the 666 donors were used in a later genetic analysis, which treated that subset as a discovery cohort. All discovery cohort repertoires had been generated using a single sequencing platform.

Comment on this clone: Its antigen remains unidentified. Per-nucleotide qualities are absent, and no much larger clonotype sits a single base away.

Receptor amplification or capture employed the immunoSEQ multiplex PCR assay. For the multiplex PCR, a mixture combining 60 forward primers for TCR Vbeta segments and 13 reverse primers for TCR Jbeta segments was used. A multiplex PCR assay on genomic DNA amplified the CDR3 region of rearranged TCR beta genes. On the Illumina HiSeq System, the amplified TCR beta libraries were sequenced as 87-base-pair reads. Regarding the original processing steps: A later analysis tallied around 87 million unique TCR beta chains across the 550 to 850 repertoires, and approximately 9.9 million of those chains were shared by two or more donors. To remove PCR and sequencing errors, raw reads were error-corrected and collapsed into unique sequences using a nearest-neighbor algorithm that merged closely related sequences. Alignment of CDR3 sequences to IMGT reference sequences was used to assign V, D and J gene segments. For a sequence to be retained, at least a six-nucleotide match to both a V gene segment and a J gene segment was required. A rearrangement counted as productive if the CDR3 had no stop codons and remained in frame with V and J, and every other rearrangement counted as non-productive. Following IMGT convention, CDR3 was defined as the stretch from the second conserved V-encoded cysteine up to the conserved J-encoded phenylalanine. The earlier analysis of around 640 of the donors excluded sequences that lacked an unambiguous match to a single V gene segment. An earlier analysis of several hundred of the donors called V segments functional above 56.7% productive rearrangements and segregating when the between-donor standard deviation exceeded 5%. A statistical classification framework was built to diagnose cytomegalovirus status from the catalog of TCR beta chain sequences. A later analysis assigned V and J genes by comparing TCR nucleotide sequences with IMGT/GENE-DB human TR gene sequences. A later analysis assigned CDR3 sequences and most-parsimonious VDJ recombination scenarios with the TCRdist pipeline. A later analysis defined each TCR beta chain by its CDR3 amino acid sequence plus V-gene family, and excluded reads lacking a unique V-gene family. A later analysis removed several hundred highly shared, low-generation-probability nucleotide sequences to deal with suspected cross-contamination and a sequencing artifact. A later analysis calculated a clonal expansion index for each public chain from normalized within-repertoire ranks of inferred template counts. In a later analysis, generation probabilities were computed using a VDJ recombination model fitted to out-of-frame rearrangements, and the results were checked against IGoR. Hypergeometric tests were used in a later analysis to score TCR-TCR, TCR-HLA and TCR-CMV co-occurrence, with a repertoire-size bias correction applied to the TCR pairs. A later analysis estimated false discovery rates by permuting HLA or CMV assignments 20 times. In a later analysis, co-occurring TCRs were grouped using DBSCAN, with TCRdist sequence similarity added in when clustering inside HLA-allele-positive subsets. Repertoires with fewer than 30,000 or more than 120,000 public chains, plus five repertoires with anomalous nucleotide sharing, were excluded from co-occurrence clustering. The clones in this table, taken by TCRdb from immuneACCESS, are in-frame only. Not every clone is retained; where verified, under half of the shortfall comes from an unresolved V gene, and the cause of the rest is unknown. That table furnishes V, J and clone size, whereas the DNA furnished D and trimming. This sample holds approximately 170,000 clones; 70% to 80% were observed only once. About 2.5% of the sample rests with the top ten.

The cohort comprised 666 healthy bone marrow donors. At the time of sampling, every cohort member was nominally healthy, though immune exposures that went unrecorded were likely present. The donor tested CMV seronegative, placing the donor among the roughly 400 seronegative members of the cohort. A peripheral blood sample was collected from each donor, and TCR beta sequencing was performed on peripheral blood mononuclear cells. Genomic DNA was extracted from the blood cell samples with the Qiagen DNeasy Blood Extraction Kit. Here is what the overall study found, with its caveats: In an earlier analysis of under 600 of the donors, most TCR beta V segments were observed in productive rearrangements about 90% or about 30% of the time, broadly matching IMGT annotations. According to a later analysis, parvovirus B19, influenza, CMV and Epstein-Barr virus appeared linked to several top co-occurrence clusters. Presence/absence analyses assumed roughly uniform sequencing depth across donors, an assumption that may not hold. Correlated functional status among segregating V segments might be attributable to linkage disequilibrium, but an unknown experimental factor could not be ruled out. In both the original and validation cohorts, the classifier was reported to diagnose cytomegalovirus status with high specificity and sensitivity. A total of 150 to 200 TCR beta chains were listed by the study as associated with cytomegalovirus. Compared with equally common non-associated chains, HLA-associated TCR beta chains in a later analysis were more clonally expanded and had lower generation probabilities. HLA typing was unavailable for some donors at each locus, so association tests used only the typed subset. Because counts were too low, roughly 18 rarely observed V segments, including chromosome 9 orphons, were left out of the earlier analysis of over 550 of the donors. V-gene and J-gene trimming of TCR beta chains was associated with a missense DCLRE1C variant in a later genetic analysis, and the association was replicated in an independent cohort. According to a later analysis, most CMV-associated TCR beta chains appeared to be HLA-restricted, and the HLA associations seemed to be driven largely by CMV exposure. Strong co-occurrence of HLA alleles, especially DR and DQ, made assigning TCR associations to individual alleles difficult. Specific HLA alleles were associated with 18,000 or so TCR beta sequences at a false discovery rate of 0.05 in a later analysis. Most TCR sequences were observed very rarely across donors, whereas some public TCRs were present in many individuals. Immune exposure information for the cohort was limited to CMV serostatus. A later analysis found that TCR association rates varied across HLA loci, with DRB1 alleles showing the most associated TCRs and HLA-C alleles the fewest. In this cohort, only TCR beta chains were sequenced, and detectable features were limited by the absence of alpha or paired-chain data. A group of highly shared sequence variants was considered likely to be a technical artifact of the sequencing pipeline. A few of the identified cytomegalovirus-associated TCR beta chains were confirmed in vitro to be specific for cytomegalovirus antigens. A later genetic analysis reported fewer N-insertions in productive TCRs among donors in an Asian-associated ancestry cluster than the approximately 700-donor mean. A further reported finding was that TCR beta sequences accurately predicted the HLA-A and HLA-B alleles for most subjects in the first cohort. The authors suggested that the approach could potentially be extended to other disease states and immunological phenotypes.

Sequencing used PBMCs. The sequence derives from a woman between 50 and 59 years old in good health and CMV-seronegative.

The CDR3 protein is CASSRPGTGNQETQYF. The DNA sequence is TGTGCCAGCAGCCGTCCCGGGACAGGGAACCAAGAGACCCAGTACTTC. The chain employs TRBV28 and TRBJ2-5, and 9 junctional nucleotides match TRBD1. The germline V gene gives CDR1 as MDHEN and CDR2 as SYDVKM. The CDR3, from cysteine to phenylalanine, totals 16 residues. The sequence is cut down to CDR3 DNA, 48 bases in frame from base 1. Germline trimming amounts to 6 bases on V and 0 bases on J, with 8 as the count of junction bases outside the gene matches.